These 21 T cell receptor beta chains were all obtained from the same sample, sequenced in a study of T cell repertoires in cytomegalovirus infection. TCRdb analysed the reads with MiXCR anew, one entry per CDR3 protein. The table lists about 180,000 distinct CDR3 sequences, less than 25% of them singletons, with 20% to 30% in the top ten. Antigen specificity for these receptors is unknown. The sequencing here drew on CD8+ T cells from cultured PBMCs, taken from culture after CMV antigen stimulation. These receptors all come from a human donor in good health (CMV status not recorded). Some clones in this sample may be carry-over from other donors' samples.

This chain connects TRBV6-2 or TRBV6-3 to TRBJ2-1; D is possibly TRBD1 or TRBD2 (6 bases each). Germline V CDR1 and CDR2: MNHEY, SVGEGT. This CDR3 is built from 14 residues. V was clipped by 7 bases and J by 5 bases, with 15 bases between them. CDR3 residues: CASTKGGRNNEQFF. The CDR3 DNA reads TGTGCCAGCACCAAGGGGGGCCGAAACAATGAGCAGTTCTTC.

The chain has TRBV5-5 and TRBJ1-5, with TRBD1 matching over 7 bases. Germline trimming cut 4 bases from V and 6 bases from J; bases unmatched to any gene: 7. The CDR3 has 14 amino acids. The germline V gene has CDR1 SGHKS and CDR2 YYEKEE (reference sequence). CDR3 region: CASSGDRHIQPQHF. The DNA of the CDR3 is TGTGCCAGCAGCGGGGACAGACATATTCAGCCCCAGCATTTT.

This clonotype was picked up a small number of times. The V call is TRBV10-3, the J call TRBJ2-1, with a weak D call TRBD2 (6 bases). The CDR3 runs to 16 residues. Trimming pared 1 base from V and 2 bases from J, leaving 12 bases between. CDR1 is ENHRY, CDR2 SYGVKD, per germline. CDR3: CAISELGLNTYNEQFF. DNA of the CDR3: TGTGCCATCAGTGAGTTGGGACTCAACACCTACAATGAGCAGTTCTTC.

This rearrangement joins TRBV4-3 to TRBJ2-7, with 8 bases that match TRBD1. The trim removed 0 bases at V and 6 bases at J, leaving 10 bases unmatched. Germline assignment: CDR1 LGHNA and CDR2 YSLEER. The CDR3 has 16 amino acids. The DNA for the CDR3 is TGCGCCAGCAGCCAAGACTTCGGACAGGGCAGTTCCGAGCAGTACTTC. As protein: CASSQDFGQGSSEQYF.

This clonotype was counted between two and nine times. This chain connects TRBV7-2 to TRBJ1-5; 7 bases are shared with TRBD1. CDR3 length equals 19 residues. J was trimmed by 3 bases and V by 3 bases; bases with no gene match: 17. Per the germline V gene, CDR1 is SGHTA and CDR2 is FQGNSA. CDR3 region: CASSLWESQGVNFNQPQHF. The CDR3 nucleotides read TGTGCCAGCAGCTTGTGGGAATCTCAGGGGGTAAATTTCAATCAGCCCCAGCATTTT.

In this sample, this clonotype turned up a few times. The rearrangement joins TRBV19 to TRBJ1-1; maybe TRBD1 (6 bases). Trimming took off 3 bases at V and 4 bases at J, with 9 bases between the two ends. This CDR3 region has 13 residues. Germline values: CDR1 LNHDA, CDR2 SQIVND (reference sequence). The CDR3 sequence: CASSMGGGTEAFF. The CDR3 DNA sequence: TGTGCCAGTAGTATGGGAGGGGGCACTGAAGCTTTCTTT.

The CDR3 region is CASSPDYETQYF. CDR3 DNA: TGTGCCAGCAGCCCTGATTATGAGACCCAGTACTTC. This chain joins TRBV7-1 and TRBJ2-5; D gene uncertain. TRBV7-1 is an ORF, with its function uncertain. V dropped 5 bases and J dropped 5 bases, with 9 bases sitting between them. There are 12 residues in the CDR3.

The chain joins TRBV4-1 to TRBJ2-7; D might be TRBD2 (5 bases). Germline-derived CDR1 and CDR2 are MGHRA and YSYEKL. Trimming removed 1 base from V and 7 bases from J, with 11 bases in between. The CDR3 is made up of 13 amino acids. CDR3 sequence: CASSQADGKEQYF. CDR3 nucleotide sequence: TGCGCCAGCAGCCAAGCCGACGGGAAGGAGCAGTACTTC.

V is TRBV7-9 and J is TRBJ2-7; D is uncertain. Per the germline V gene, CDR1 is SEHNR and CDR2 is FQNEAQ (reference sequence). This CDR3 is 11 amino acids long. V lost 5 bases and J 7 bases, leaving 9 bases between the germline ends. CDR3 residues: CASSHQFEQYF. Written as DNA, the CDR3 is TGTGCCAGCAGCCACCAGTTTGAGCAGTACTTC. Supplemented by reference TRBV7-9 and TRBJ2-7, the full variable domain reads DTGVSQNPRHKITKRGQNVTFRCDPISEHNRLYWYRQTLGQGPEFLTYFQNEAQLEKSRLLSDRFSAERPKGSFSTLEIQRTEQGDSAMYLCASSHQFEQYFGPGTRLTVT.

The gene calls are TRBV7-2 and TRBJ1-5; 7 positions match TRBD1. Germline CDR1 is SGHTA and CDR2 is FQGNSA. The CDR3 extends over 14 amino acids. V was pared by 1 base and J by 8 bases, with 5 bases of the junction left unmatched. CDR3 sequence reads: CASSLVRGGEPQHF. DNA of the CDR3: TGTGCCAGCAGCTTAGTCAGGGGGGGGGAGCCCCAGCATTTT.

This clonotype was seen only a few times. The rearrangement uses TRBV7-2 and TRBJ2-5; 9 nucleotides match TRBD1. V was pared by 5 bases and J by 5 bases, with 9 bases of the junction left unmatched. The CDR3 is 15 residues long. Looked up from germline, CDR1 is SGHTA and CDR2 is FQGNSA. This CDR3 is CASSRWDRVGETQYF. In DNA form, the CDR3 reads TGTGCCAGCAGCCGATGGGACAGGGTGGGGGAGACCCAGTACTTC.

This clonotype was recorded a few times. This chain links TRBV4-3 with TRBJ2-1; 8 bases agree with TRBD2. V gave up 0 bases and J gave up 2 bases; unmatched junction bases: 6. CDR3 size: 17 residues. Per germline, CDR1 LGHNA and CDR2 YSLEER. The CDR3 is CASSQDSSGGAYNEQFF. CDR3 sequence (DNA): TGCGCCAGCAGCCAAGATTCTTCCGGGGGGGCCTACAATGAGCAGTTCTTC.

The table lists this clonotype with a few counts. This chain connects TRBV6-5 to TRBJ1-1; D is unclear. The CDR3 has 13 residues. Germline CDR1 reads MNHEY; CDR2 reads SVGAGI. Deletions cut 2 bases from V and 4 bases from J, with 8 bases between. CDR3 DNA sequence: TGTGCCAGCAGTTACGTTTCGGGCACTGAAGCTTTCTTT. It yields the protein CASSYVSGTEAFF.

This chain connects TRBV4-1 to TRBJ1-1, with a possible D match to TRBD1 (5 bases). The CDR3 consists of 15 residues. V was shortened by 0 bases and J by 3 bases, with 11 bases between the two germline ends. Germline V gives CDR1 MGHRA, CDR2 YSYEKL. CDR3 region: CASSQDEGVYTEAFF. DNA for the CDR3: TGCGCCAGCAGCCAAGACGAAGGGGTATACACTGAAGCTTTCTTT.

The V call is TRBV12-3 or TRBV12-4, the J call TRBJ2-1; TRBD2 agrees at 12 bases. V was pared by 5 bases and J by 5 bases, with 7 bases of the junction left unmatched. The CDR3 length is 16 residues. CDR3 DNA: TGTGCCAGCAGTCCCATACTAGCGGGGGGAAACAATGAGCAGTTCTTC. It specifies CASSPILAGGNNEQFF.

The rearrangement uses TRBV11-2 and TRBJ2-7, with 7 bases that match TRBD1. V shed 5 bases and J 2 bases; nucleotides not matched to a gene: 9. Germline-derived CDR1 and CDR2 are SGHAT and FQNNGV. This CDR3 spans 15 amino acids. CDR3 sequence: CASSPHRGIPYEQYF. In DNA form, the CDR3 reads TGTGCCAGCAGCCCGCACAGGGGAATCCCCTACGAGCAGTACTTC.

This clonotype was counted a few times. The chain uses TRBV12-3 or TRBV12-4 and TRBJ2-2; D is possibly TRBD1 (5 bases). The CDR3 length is 14 residues. V shed 5 bases and J shed 5 bases, with 12 bases lying between them. CDR3 nucleotides: TGTGCCAGCAGTGCAACAAGGGGAACCGGGGAGCTGTTTTTT. This sequence encodes CASSATRGTGELFF.

This clonotype was counted between two and nine times. The chain combines TRBV12-3 or TRBV12-4 with TRBJ2-7; TRBD1 matches 7 bases. The V segment lost 6 bases and the J segment 3 bases; nucleotides outside the gene matches: 5. The CDR3 is made up of 13 amino acids. The DNA of the CDR3 is TGTGCCAGCAGCCCGGACAGGATCTACGAGCAGTACTTC. It yields the protein CASSPDRIYEQYF.

The J gene is TRBJ2-7, the V gene TRBV4-3, with D possibly called TRBD1 or TRBD2 (5 bases each). This CDR3 is 13 amino acids long. Per germline, CDR1 LGHNA and CDR2 YSLEER. The V and J ends lost 4 bases and 6 bases respectively, with 13 bases between them. In DNA, the CDR3 is TGCGCCAGCAGCCGGATTGGGACCGGCGAGCAGTACTTC. This gives the protein CASSRIGTGEQYF.

CDR3 sequence (DNA): TGTGCCAGCAGCTTGATTCTGGGACAGGGAAGTGTGAATTCACCCCTCCACTTT. Its translation is CASSLILGQGSVNSPLHF. The chain combines TRBV7-2 with TRBJ1-6; 9 nucleotides match TRBD1. The V segment lost 3 bases and the J segment 7 bases; nucleotides outside the gene matches: 13. The CDR3 spans 18 residues. Germline assignment: CDR1 SGHTA and CDR2 FQGNSA.

This clonotype appeared a few times. This chain connects TRBV10-3 to TRBJ2-6, with D perhaps assigned TRBD1 or TRBD2 (5 bases each). Germline V gene lookup returns CDR1 ENHRY and CDR2 SYGVKD. This CDR3 contains 17 residues. V dropped 7 bases and J dropped 0 bases, with 16 bases sitting between them. CDR3 residues: CAITQSGLSSGANVLTF. Written as DNA, the CDR3 is TGTGCCATCACACAATCGGGGCTCTCCTCTGGGGCCAACGTCCTGACTTTC.